The 10 T cell receptor beta chains listed next were all sequenced from one sample in a study of CD8 T cells in Susac syndrome. Random hexamers primed reverse transcription of roughly 0.5 to 1 ug RNA. Using its own MiXCR run on the immunoSEQ multiplex PCR reads, TCRdb lists one record per CDR3 protein. The sample consists of about 140,000 distinct CDR3 sequences, approximately 94% of them appearing once. Sequencing was done on a sample of CD4+ T cells from PBMCs. The receptors originated from a human donor in good health.

The CDR3 coding sequence is TGTGCCAGCAGCTCCGGACTAGCGGGAGCGAGTGAGCAGTTCTTC. Translated, it gives CASSSGLAGASEQFF. V usage is TRBV7-3 and J usage is TRBJ2-1; 13 bases agree with TRBD2. The V and J ends lost 4 bases and 9 bases, in that order; junction bases with no gene match: 6. The CDR3 is made up of 15 amino acids. Germline V gives CDR1 SGHTA, CDR2 FQGTGA.

The V gene is TRBV3-1, the J gene TRBJ1-2, with no clear D. The germline V gene has CDR1 LGHDT and CDR2 YNNKEL (reference sequence). CDR3 length equals 12 residues. Between the trimmed V and J ends, which lost 4 bases and 6 bases, there was a span of 9 bases. CDR3 sequence: CASSPEGHGYTF. CDR3 DNA sequence: TGTGCCAGCAGCCCCGAAGGCCATGGCTACACCTTC.

J is TRBJ2-5 and V is TRBV3-1; 7 bases agree with TRBD1. V lost 2 bases to trimming and J lost 7 bases; unmatched junction nucleotides: 13. Germline CDR1 LGHDT, CDR2 YNNKEL (reference sequence). CDR3 length equals 16 residues. This CDR3 reads CASSQNLRGAGGTQYF. The CDR3 DNA reads as TGTGCCAGCAGCCAAAACCTGAGAGGGGCAGGGGGGACCCAGTACTTC.

The CDR3 coding sequence is TGTGCCAGTACGTTTGGCAATCAGCCCCAGCATTTT. Translating it yields CASTFGNQPQHF. V and J are TRBV19 and TRBJ1-5; D unclear. Germline CDR1 and CDR2: LNHDA and SQIVND (reference sequence). The CDR3 length is 12 residues. V lost 7 bases and J lost 2, with 6 bases in between.

This chain joins TRBV30 and TRBJ2-5; TRBD2 is a possible D gene (6 bases). V was shortened by 4 bases and J by 4 bases, with 10 bases between the two germline ends. The CDR3 contains 12 residues. In germline, CDR1 is GTSNPN, CDR2 SVGIG (reference sequence). The CDR3 bases are TGTGCCTGGACTAGCGTCGGAGAGACCCAGTACTTC. Its translation is CAWTSVGETQYF.

The chain is built from TRBV18 and TRBJ1-1; no definite D call. The ends were cut back, 9 bases at V and 1 base at J, with 12 bases in the middle. The CDR3 length is 13 residues. Germline-derived CDR1 and CDR2 are KGHSH and LQKENI. CDR3 loop: CASSPSGNTEAFF. The DNA of the CDR3 is TGTGCCAGTAGTCCGAGTGGGAACACTGAAGCTTTCTTT.

The J gene is TRBJ1-2, the V gene TRBV19; 10 bases align to TRBD1. After removal of 3 bases from V and 8 bases from J, the junction contained 15 bases not matched to a gene. CDR1 is LNHDA and CDR2 is SQIVND in the germline V gene (reference sequence). The CDR3 loop spans 17 amino acids. The CDR3 DNA reads TGTGCCAGTAGTATTAGACAGGGGGCGCGAAGGTCGGCCGGCTACACCTTC. This gives the protein CASSIRQGARRSAGYTF. Full variable domain (outside the CDR3, taken from reference TRBV19 and TRBJ1-2): DGGITQSPKYLFRKEGQNVTLSCEQNLNHDAMYWYRQDPGQGLRLIYYSQIVNDFQKGDIAEGYSVSREKKESFPLTVTSAQKNPTAFYLCASSIRQGARRSAGYTFGSGTRLTVV.

The J gene is TRBJ2-7, the V gene TRBV2, with D possibly matching TRBD2 (6 bases). The germline V gene encodes CDR1 SNHLY and CDR2 FYNNEI. The V gene lost 11 bases and the J gene lost 3 bases, with 17 bases spanning the gap. The CDR3 length is 13 residues. CDR3 protein: CAGKAGAGYEQYF. The CDR3 nucleotides read TGTGCCGGCAAGGCCGGAGCGGGCTACGAGCAGTACTTC. Full variable domain (missing parts from reference TRBV2 and TRBJ2-7): EPEVTQTPSHQVTQMGQEVILRCVPISNHLYFYWYRQILGQKVEFLVSFYNNEISEKSEIFDDQFSVERPDGSNFTLKIRSTKLEDSAMYFCAGKAGAGYEQYFGPGTRLTVT.

The genes are TRBV20-1 and TRBJ2-1; D unresolved. With 1 base removed from V and 4 bases from J, the gap between germline ends came to 17 bases. Germline lookup yields CDR1 DFQATT and CDR2 SNEGSKA (reference sequence). CDR3 size: 16 residues. The CDR3 reads CSARATEIVGYNEQFF. The CDR3 DNA is TGCAGTGCTAGAGCCACAGAAATAGTTGGATACAATGAGCAGTTCTTC.

V gene TRBV11-2 combines with J gene TRBJ2-2; D uncertain. V lost 4 bases to trimming and J lost 3 bases, with 6 bases between them. This CDR3 contains 13 residues. CDR1 and CDR2 (germline): SGHAT, FQNNGV. The CDR3 sequence: CASSSLDTGELFF. The CDR3 region has the DNA TGTGCCAGCAGCTCCTTGGACACCGGGGAGCTGTTTTTT.